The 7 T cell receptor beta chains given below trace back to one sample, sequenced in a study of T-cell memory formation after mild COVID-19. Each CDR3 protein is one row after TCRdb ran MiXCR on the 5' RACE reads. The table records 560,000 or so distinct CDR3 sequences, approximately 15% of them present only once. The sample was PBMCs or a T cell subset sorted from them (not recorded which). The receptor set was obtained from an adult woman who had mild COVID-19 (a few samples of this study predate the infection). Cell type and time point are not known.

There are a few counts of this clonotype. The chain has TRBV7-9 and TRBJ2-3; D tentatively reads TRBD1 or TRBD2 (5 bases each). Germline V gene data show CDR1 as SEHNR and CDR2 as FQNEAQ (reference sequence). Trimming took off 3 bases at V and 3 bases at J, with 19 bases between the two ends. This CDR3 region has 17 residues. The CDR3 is CASSFSPGRPGTDTQYF. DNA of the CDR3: TGTGCCAGCAGCTTTTCTCCGGGACGCCCGGGGACAGATACGCAGTATTTT. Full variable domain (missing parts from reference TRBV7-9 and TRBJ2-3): DTGVSQNPRHKITKRGQNVTFRCDPISEHNRLYWYRQTLGQGPEFLTYFQNEAQLEKSRLLSDRFSAERPKGSFSTLEIQRTEQGDSAMYLCASSFSPGRPGTDTQYFGPGTRLTVL.

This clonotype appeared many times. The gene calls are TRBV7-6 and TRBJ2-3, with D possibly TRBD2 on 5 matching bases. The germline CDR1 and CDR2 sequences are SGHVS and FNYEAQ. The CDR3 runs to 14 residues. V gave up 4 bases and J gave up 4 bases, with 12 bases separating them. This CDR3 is CASSSPVGADTQYF. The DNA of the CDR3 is TGTGCCAGCAGCTCCCCGGTCGGGGCAGATACGCAGTATTTT.

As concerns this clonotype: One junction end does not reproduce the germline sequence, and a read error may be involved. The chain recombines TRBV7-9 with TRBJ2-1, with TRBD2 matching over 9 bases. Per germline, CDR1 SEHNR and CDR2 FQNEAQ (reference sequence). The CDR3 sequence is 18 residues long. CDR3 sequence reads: CASSSPDWAGGPYNEQFF. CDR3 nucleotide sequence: TGCGCCAGCAGCTCCCCCGACTGGGCGGGAGGGCCTTACAATGAGCAGTTCTTC.

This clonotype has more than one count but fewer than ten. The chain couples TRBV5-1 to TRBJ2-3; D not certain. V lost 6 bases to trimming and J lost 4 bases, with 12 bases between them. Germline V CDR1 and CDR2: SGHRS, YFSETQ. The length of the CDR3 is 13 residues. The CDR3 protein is CASKEPNSDTQYF. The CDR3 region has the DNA TGCGCCAGCAAAGAGCCCAATTCAGATACGCAGTATTTT. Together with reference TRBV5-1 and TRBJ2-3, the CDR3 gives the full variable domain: KAGVTQTPRYLIKTRGQQVTLSCSPISGHRSVSWYQQTPGQGLQFLFEYFSETQRNKGNFPGRFSGRQFSNSRSEMNVSTLELGDSALYLCASKEPNSDTQYFGPGTRLTVL.

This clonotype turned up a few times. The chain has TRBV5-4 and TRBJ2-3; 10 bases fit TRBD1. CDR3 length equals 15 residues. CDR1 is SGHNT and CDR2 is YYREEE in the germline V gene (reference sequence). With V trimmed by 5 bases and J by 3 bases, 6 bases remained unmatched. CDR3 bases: TGTGCCAGCAGTTTTAGACAGGGGGCAACAGATACGCAGTATTTT. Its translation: CASSFRQGATDTQYF.

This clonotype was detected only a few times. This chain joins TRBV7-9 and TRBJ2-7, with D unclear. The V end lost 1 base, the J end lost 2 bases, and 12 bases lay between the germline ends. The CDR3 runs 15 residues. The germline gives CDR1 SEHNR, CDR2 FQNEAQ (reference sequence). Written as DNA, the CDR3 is TGTGCCAGCAGCTTAGGTATTCCGGCCCCCTACGAGCAGTACTTC. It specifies CASSLGIPAPYEQYF. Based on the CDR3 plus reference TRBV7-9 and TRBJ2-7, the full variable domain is DTGVSQNPRHKITKRGQNVTFRCDPISEHNRLYWYRQTLGQGPEFLTYFQNEAQLEKSRLLSDRFSAERPKGSFSTLEIQRTEQGDSAMYLCASSLGIPAPYEQYFGPGTRLTVT.

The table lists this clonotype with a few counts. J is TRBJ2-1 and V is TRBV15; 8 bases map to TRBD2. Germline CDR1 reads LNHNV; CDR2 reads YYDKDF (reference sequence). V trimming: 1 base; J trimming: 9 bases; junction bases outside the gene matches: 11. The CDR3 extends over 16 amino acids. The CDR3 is CATSRVGLAGRGEQFF. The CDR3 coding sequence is TGTGCCACCAGCAGAGTTGGGCTAGCGGGCAGGGGTGAGCAGTTCTTC.